Each of the 24 T cell receptor beta chains below was sequenced from the same sample in a study of beta chain features in type 1 diabetes. Study results and limitations: In all four CD4+ subsets, TCRB CDR3 length was significantly, moderately reduced in type 1 diabetes.

TCRB transcripts that were expressed got sequenced, as all of the isolated RNA had been reverse transcribed. The repertoire was sequenced with immunoSEQ multiplex PCR; TCRdb's copy has only in-frame clones and lacks some. The sample records roughly 100,000 clones, approximately 30% being singletons. The antigens of these receptors remain unknown. What was sequenced was central memory CD4+ T cells from blood. These TCRs come from a woman aged 18 to 35 with type 1 diabetes.

There are a few counts of this clone. The chain is built from TRBV6-5 and TRBJ2-5; D is perhaps TRBD1 (5 bases). The CDR3 loop spans 15 amino acids. CDR1 is MNHEY, CDR2 SVGAGI, per germline. V was pared by 4 bases and J by 3 bases, with 15 bases between. CDR3 DNA sequence: TGTGCCAGCAGTTCTGAGGCTTTAGGGGAAGAGACCCAGTACTTC. Translated: CASSSEALGEETQYF.

The chain uses TRBV6-5 and TRBJ2-3; tentative D call: TRBD2 (5 bases). Trimming left V 5 bases short and J 4 bases short, with 13 bases between. The CDR3 is made up of 14 amino acids. Germline values: CDR1 MNHEY, CDR2 SVGAGI. CDR3 DNA: TGTGCCAGCAGTGAGACCACTAGTGCAGATACGCAGTATTTT. Translation gives CASSETTSADTQYF.

The chain has TRBV5-4 and TRBJ2-3; 8 bases are shared with TRBD1. The ends lost 4 bases at V and 1 base at J; junction bases unmatched: 8. CDR3 size: 16 residues. The germline V gene encodes CDR1 SGHNT and CDR2 YYREEE (reference sequence). CDR3 protein: CASSKGQGQGTDTQYF. The CDR3 DNA reads as TGTGCCAGCAGCAAAGGCCAGGGACAGGGCACAGATACGCAGTATTTT.

This chain links TRBV7-3 with TRBJ1-1, with no clear D. CDR1 and CDR2 (germline): SGHTA, FQGTGA. Trimming took 6 bases from V and 1 from J, leaving 9 bases between them. CDR3 length: 13 residues. The CDR3 bases are TGTGCCAGCAGTCTGAACTGGAACACTGAAGCTTTCTTT. Translation gives CASSLNWNTEAFF.

The J gene is TRBJ2-3, the V gene TRBV30; possible D gene TRBD1, 6 bases. Germline loops: CDR1 GTSNPN, CDR2 SVGIG (reference sequence). Trimming left V 0 bases short and J 3 bases short, with 10 bases between. This CDR3 is 14 amino acids long. CDR3 protein: CAWSVRGQTDTQYF. CDR3 bases: TGTGCCTGGAGTGTACGAGGACAGACAGATACGCAGTATTTT.

The chain recombines TRBV19 with TRBJ1-1; D call uncertain. The CDR3 length is 14 residues. Trimming left V 1 base short and J 7 bases short, with 13 bases between. The germline V gene encodes CDR1 LNHDA and CDR2 SQIVND (reference sequence). As DNA, the CDR3 is TGTGCCAGTAGTATAGGAGGCCATATACTTGAAGCTTTCTTT. This encodes CASSIGGHILEAFF.

In this sample, this clone turned up a few times. The chain couples TRBV29-1 to TRBJ1-2; D might be TRBD1 (5 bases). The germline gives CDR1 SQVTM, CDR2 ANQGSEA. V was shortened by 3 bases and J by 2 bases, with 16 bases between the two germline ends. The CDR3 is 15 amino acids. The CDR3 loop is CSVEVLAGRNYGYTF. The CDR3 DNA reads TGCAGCGTTGAGGTCTTGGCAGGGAGGAACTATGGCTACACCTTC. The full variable domain, with the rest looked up from reference TRBV29-1 and TRBJ1-2, is SAVISQKPSRDICQRGTSLTIQCQVDSQVTMMFWYRQQPGQSLTLIATANQGSEATYESGFVIDKFPISRPNLTFSTLTVSNMSPEDSSIYLCSVEVLAGRNYGYTFGSGTRLTVV.

This clone was observed a handful of times. The genes are TRBV2 and TRBJ1-5; no firm D call. With 6 bases removed from V and 3 bases from J, the gap between germline ends came to 12 bases. This CDR3 contains 14 residues. In germline, CDR1 is SNHLY, CDR2 FYNNEI. The CDR3, as DNA: TGTGCCAGCAGGGAAACAGTATCCAATCAGCCCCAGCATTTT. Protein product: CASRETVSNQPQHF.

This clone was detected only once. In DNA, the CDR3 is TGTGCCAGCAGCTCCGGGTCGGGGGATACGCAGTATTTT. It codes for CASSSGSGDTQYF. This chain connects TRBV7-3 to TRBJ2-3, with D perhaps matching TRBD2 (5 bases). Trimming removed 4 bases from V and 6 bases from J, with 11 bases in between. Germline lookup yields CDR1 SGHTA and CDR2 FQGTGA. CDR3 length equals 13 residues.

On this clone: This CDR3 is also generated by other DNA sequences in the sample. The chain carries TRBV5-1 and TRBJ1-2; 7 positions match TRBD1. CDR1 and CDR2 (germline): SGHRS, YFSETQ. V gave up 5 bases and J gave up 7 bases; unmatched junction bases: 8. The CDR3 spans 13 residues. CDR3 coding DNA: TGCGCCAGCAGTCTCGGACAGGAGGGTGGCTACACCTTC. It specifies CASSLGQEGGYTF.

The chain recombines TRBV28 with TRBJ2-7, with 8 bases matching TRBD2. Germline CDR1 and CDR2: MDHEN and SYDVKM. The CDR3 consists of 15 residues. V gave up 6 bases and J gave up 0 bases; unmatched junction bases: 7. In DNA, the CDR3 is TGTGCCAGCAGGGTAGCGGGACTAAACTCCTACGAGCAGTACTTC. Its translation is CASRVAGLNSYEQYF.

This clone showed up many times. The chain joins TRBV11-2 to TRBJ2-1, with TRBD2 as a possible D gene (6 bases). The CDR3 sequence is 16 residues long. Germline CDR1 is SGHAT and CDR2 is FQNNGV. V lost 5 bases and J lost 4, with 18 bases in between. Here the CDR3 DNA reads TGTGCCAGCAGCACAGGACTCGTAGGGAGGTACAATGAGCAGTTCTTC. Amino acids: CASSTGLVGRYNEQFF.

The chain combines TRBV4-2 with TRBJ1-2; D unresolved. The CDR3 runs 13 residues. Trimming cost V 1 base and J 5 bases, with 8 bases left between them. The germline V gene encodes CDR1 LGHNA and CDR2 YNFKEQ. CDR3 protein: CASSQGFVYGYTF. The CDR3 region has the DNA TGTGCCAGCAGCCAAGGTTTTGTATATGGCTACACCTTC.

The V gene is TRBV5-6, the J gene TRBJ2-2; weak D call: TRBD1 (6 bases). V lost 3 bases and J lost 4, with 16 bases in between. The CDR3 has 16 amino acids. Germline CDR1 and CDR2: SGHDT and YYEEEE. The DNA for the CDR3 is TGTGCCAGCAGCTGGTCACGGGACACCTCCACCGGGGAGCTGTTTTTT. This sequence encodes CASSWSRDTSTGELFF.

The table lists this clone with a count of one. The chain couples TRBV19 to TRBJ1-2; D gene unclear. CDR1 LNHDA and CDR2 SQIVND come from the germline V gene (reference sequence). V lost 3 bases and J lost 4, with 12 bases in between. This CDR3 comprises 14 residues. For the CDR3, the DNA is TGTGCCAGTAGTATCATGGGCGGGAGCTATGGCTACACCTTC. Amino acid sequence: CASSIMGGSYGYTF. Filled out from reference TRBV19 and TRBJ1-2, the complete variable domain reads DGGITQSPKYLFRKEGQNVTLSCEQNLNHDAMYWYRQDPGQGLRLIYYSQIVNDFQKGDIAEGYSVSREKKESFPLTVTSAQKNPTAFYLCASSIMGGSYGYTFGSGTRLTVV.

V gene TRBV28 combines with J gene TRBJ2-2; a weak D match, TRBD2 (5 bases). This CDR3 region has 15 residues. CDR1 and CDR2 (germline): MDHEN, SYDVKM. V lost 0 bases, J lost 3 bases, and 8 bases lay in between. The CDR3 nucleotides are TGTGCCAGCAGTTTATGGACGGACTACACCGGGGAGCTGTTTTTT. It codes for CASSLWTDYTGELFF. Supplemented by reference TRBV28 and TRBJ2-2, the full variable domain reads DVKVTQSSRYLVKRTGEKVFLECVQDMDHENMFWYRQDPGLGLRLIYFSYDVKMKEKGDIPEGYSVSREKKERFSLILESASTNQTSMYLCASSLWTDYTGELFFGEGSRLTVL.

This chain connects TRBV13 to TRBJ2-5; 8 bases align to TRBD2. The germline V gene encodes CDR1 PRHDT and CDR2 FYEKMQ (reference sequence). The J segment lost 4 bases and the V segment lost 2 bases, leaving 6 bases of the junction unmatched. The CDR3 totals 15 residues. The CDR3 here is CASSLKGLGLETQYF. The CDR3 DNA follows: TGTGCCAGCAGCTTAAAGGGACTAGGGCTAGAGACCCAGTACTTC. The full variable domain, rest sourced from reference TRBV13 and TRBJ2-5, is AAGVIQSPRHLIKEKRETATLKCYPIPRHDTVYWYQQGPGQDPQFLISFYEKMQSDKGSIPDRFSAQQFSDYHSELNMSSLELGDSALYFCASSLKGLGLETQYFGPGTRLLVL.

V is TRBV2 and J is TRBJ1-5; no clear D. Per the germline V gene, CDR1 is SNHLY and CDR2 is FYNNEI. Trimming left V 6 bases short and J 7 bases short, with 13 bases between. The CDR3 covers 13 residues. This CDR3 reads CASRYTAGQPQHF. The DNA of the CDR3 is TGTGCCAGCAGGTACACGGCGGGCCAGCCCCAGCATTTT.

This chain uses TRBV19 with TRBJ2-4, with no clear D. The CDR3 runs 15 residues. Between the trimmed V and J ends, which lost 6 bases and 0 bases, there was a span of 12 bases. CDR1 and CDR2 from the germline V gene are LNHDA and SQIVND (reference sequence). The CDR3 region is CASSPAGLAKNIQYF. In DNA form, the CDR3 reads TGTGCCAGTAGCCCCGCCGGGTTAGCCAAAAACATTCAGTACTTC.

The CDR3: CASSSGQGGNTIYF. The CDR3 DNA reads TGTGCCAGCAGCTCGGGACAGGGGGGAAACACCATATATTTT. The chain joins TRBV5-4 to TRBJ1-3; 10 bases agree with TRBD1. V lost 3 bases and J lost 4; bases outside the gene matches: 1. The CDR3 contains 14 residues. CDR1 is SGHNT, CDR2 YYREEE, per germline (reference sequence).

The chain links TRBV11-3 to TRBJ1-1; D not certain. V lost 0 bases and J 7 bases, leaving 18 bases between the germline ends. Germline CDR1 and CDR2: SGHNT and YENEEA. The CDR3 length is 16 residues. CDR3 in DNA: TGTGCCAGCAGCTTAGACGGTCGGGGAGGTAGCGATGAAGCTTTCTTT. Its translation: CASSLDGRGGSDEAFF. The full variable domain, completed using reference TRBV11-3 and TRBJ1-1, is EAGVVQSPRYKIIEKKQPVAFWCNPISGHNTLYWYLQNLGQGPELLIRYENEEAVDDSQLPKDRFSAERLKGVDSTLKIQPAELGDSAVYLCASSLDGRGGSDEAFFGQGTRLTVV.

There are a few counts of this clone. The chain employs TRBV13 and TRBJ1-1, with 9 bases lining up with TRBD1. The CDR3 has 14 amino acids. Trimming took 3 bases from V and 5 from J; bases not matched to a gene: 4. Germline V gives CDR1 PRHDT, CDR2 FYEKMQ (reference sequence). CDR3 in DNA: TGTGCCAGCAGCTTTACAGGGGGCGGGACTGAAGCTTTCTTT. Protein: CASSFTGGGTEAFF.

V gene TRBV18 combines with J gene TRBJ2-7, with D possibly matching TRBD1 (5 bases). The CDR3 totals 16 residues. Germline CDR1 reads KGHSH; CDR2 reads LQKENI. The V and J ends lost 3 bases and 10 bases respectively, with 25 bases between them. CDR3 protein: CASSPTPTVRNLGQYF. The CDR3 region has the DNA TGTGCCAGCTCACCGACCCCGACAGTGCGAAACTTGGGTCAGTACTTC.

The chain combines TRBV29-1 with TRBJ2-2; 10 bases fit TRBD1. Germline V gene sequence: CDR1 SQVTM, CDR2 ANQGSEA. CDR3 length: 14 amino acids. J gave up 6 bases and V 5 bases, and 6 bases lay outside the gene matches. DNA for the CDR3: TGCAGCGTTCGGGGGGGACAGGGGTCCGGGGAGCTGTTTTTT. Protein product: CSVRGGQGSGELFF.